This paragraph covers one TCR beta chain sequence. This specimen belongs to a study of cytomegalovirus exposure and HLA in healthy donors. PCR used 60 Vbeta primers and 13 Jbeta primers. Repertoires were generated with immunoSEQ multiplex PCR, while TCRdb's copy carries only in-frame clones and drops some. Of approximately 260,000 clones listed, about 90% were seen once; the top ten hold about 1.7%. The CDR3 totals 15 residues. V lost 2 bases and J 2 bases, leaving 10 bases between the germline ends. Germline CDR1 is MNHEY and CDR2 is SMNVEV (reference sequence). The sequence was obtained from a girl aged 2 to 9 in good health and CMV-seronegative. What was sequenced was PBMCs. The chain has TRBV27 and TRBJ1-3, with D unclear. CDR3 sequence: CASSLPRGPGNTIYF. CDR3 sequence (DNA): TGTGCCAGCAGTTTACCTCGGGGTCCTGGAAACACCATATATTTT.